This passage covers 18 T cell receptor beta chains from one sample sequenced in a study of T cell responses to AZD1222 COVID-19 vaccine. The method was immunoSEQ multiplex PCR; TCRdb's version includes in-frame clones alone and lacks a portion of them. Here the sample spans about 150,000 clones, 80% to 90% being singletons. This material consisted of peripheral blood, taken 28 days after the second AZD1222 dose. The receptors were gathered from an adult who received the AZD1222 COVID-19 vaccine.

The chain combines TRBV7-9 with TRBJ1-1; D not certain. The germline V gene has CDR1 SEHNR and CDR2 FQNEAQ (reference sequence). This CDR3 region has 13 residues. Trimming removed 2 bases from V and 2 bases from J, with 6 bases in between. CDR3 nucleotide sequence: TGTGCCAGCAGCTTATCAGAAAACACTGAAGCTTTCTTT. It is translated as CASSLSENTEAFF. The full variable domain, in which reference TRBV7-9 and TRBJ1-1 provide the parts outside the CDR3, is DTGVSQNPRHKITKRGQNVTFRCDPISEHNRLYWYRQTLGQGPEFLTYFQNEAQLEKSRLLSDRFSAERPKGSFSTLEIQRTEQGDSAMYLCASSLSENTEAFFGQGTRLTVV.

The chain combines TRBV14 with TRBJ1-5; D gene ambiguous. Germline V gene lookup returns CDR1 SGHDN and CDR2 FVKESK. CDR3 length: 15 residues. Deletions cut 4 bases from V and 7 bases from J, with 17 bases between. The CDR3 DNA sequence: TGTGCCAGCAGCCCAACTGGCGGTTCCGACCAGCCCCAGCATTTT. Protein: CASSPTGGSDQPQHF.

This clone was recorded once. This rearrangement joins TRBV28 to TRBJ1-3, with a possible D match to TRBD1 (5 bases). The germline gives CDR1 MDHEN, CDR2 SYDVKM. Deletions cut 2 bases from V and 3 bases from J, with 11 bases between. This CDR3 contains 15 residues. CDR3 sequence reads: CASSLGGGYGNTIYF. CDR3 DNA: TGTGCCAGCAGTTTAGGGGGAGGATATGGAAACACCATATATTTT.

The chain carries TRBV24-1 and TRBJ2-7; D gene ambiguous. V shed 3 bases and J shed 3 bases, with 8 bases lying between them. Germline lookup yields CDR1 KGHDR and CDR2 SFDVKD. The CDR3 length is 13 residues. This CDR3 reads CATSDPPDYEQYF. The CDR3 nucleotides are TGTGCCACCAGTGATCCTCCCGACTACGAGCAGTACTTC.

This clone has just one count. V gene TRBV10-2 combines with J gene TRBJ2-3; 7 nucleotides align to TRBD2. This CDR3 comprises 16 residues. CDR1 and CDR2 from the germline V gene are WSHSY and SAAADI. V lost 4 bases, J lost 1 base, and 8 bases stayed unmatched. CDR3 protein: CASSVGGRGRTDTQYF. In DNA, the CDR3 is TGCGCCAGCAGTGTAGGCGGGAGAGGGCGCACAGATACGCAGTATTTT.

This chain uses TRBV28 with TRBJ2-1; D is perhaps TRBD1 (6 bases). The CDR3 is 13 amino acids. Germline V gene data show CDR1 as MDHEN and CDR2 as SYDVKM. V lost 8 bases and J lost 1, with 9 bases in between. CDR3 sequence (DNA): TGTGCCAGCGCCGGACAGTCCTACAATGAGCAGTTCTTC. Its protein product is CASAGQSYNEQFF.

The V call is TRBV18, the J call TRBJ1-2, with a weak D call TRBD1 (6 bases). Trimming removed 0 bases from V and 7 bases from J, with 12 bases in between. The CDR3 spans 14 residues. Germline CDR1 KGHSH, CDR2 LQKENI. DNA of the CDR3: TGTGCCAGCTCACCACCGACAGGTTCGGTTGGCTACACCTTC. Translation: CASSPPTGSVGYTF.

The chain joins TRBV3-1 (or the pseudogene TRBV3-2) to TRBJ1-2; 10 nucleotides agree with TRBD1. Unmatched junction bases numbered 14, after V lost 5 bases and J lost 5 bases. The CDR3 has 17 residues. In germline, CDR1 is LGHDT, CDR2 YNNKEL (reference sequence). The CDR3 protein is CASSSNIRPGQGYGYTF. The CDR3 DNA reads TGTGCCAGCAGCTCCAACATTCGACCGGGACAGGGGTATGGCTACACCTTC.

This clone was detected once. The chain combines TRBV28 with TRBJ2-7; possibly TRBD2 for D (6 bases). Germline V gene data show CDR1 as MDHEN and CDR2 as SYDVKM. V was trimmed by 5 bases and J by 3 bases, leaving 14 bases between them. The CDR3 length is 14 residues. The chain's CDR3 is CASSPVLGGYEQYF. In DNA form, the CDR3 reads TGTGCCAGCAGTCCTGTTCTGGGGGGCTACGAGCAGTACTTC.

V and J are TRBV7-8 and TRBJ2-7; TRBD2 might be the D (5 bases). The CDR3 totals 13 residues. V gave up 0 bases and J gave up 6 bases, with 9 bases separating them. Per the germline V gene, CDR1 is SGHVS and CDR2 is FQNEAQ. This CDR3 reads CASSLAGLGEQYF. The CDR3 DNA follows: TGTGCCAGCAGCTTAGCCGGACTCGGCGAGCAGTACTTC.

This clone is a singleton in its sample. The chain joins TRBV27 to TRBJ1-2; weak D call: TRBD1 (5 bases). V lost 0 bases, J lost 5 bases, and 16 bases lay in between. The CDR3 is 16 residues long. The germline V gene encodes CDR1 MNHEY and CDR2 SMNVEV (reference sequence). CDR3 sequence: CASSLSLVATDYGYTF. CDR3 sequence (DNA): TGTGCCAGCAGTTTATCCTTAGTCGCGACAGATTATGGCTACACCTTC.

This clone turned up a few times. This chain connects TRBV9 to TRBJ2-7; D not certain. Germline V gives CDR1 SGDLS, CDR2 YYNGEE. The CDR3 is 15 residues long. The germline V and J ends were trimmed by 0 bases and 7 bases, with 17 bases remaining between them. This CDR3 is CASSVVGGKLEEQYF. The DNA of the CDR3 is TGTGCCAGCAGCGTAGTAGGTGGGAAGCTTGAAGAGCAGTACTTC.

V usage is TRBV28 and J usage is TRBJ2-7, with D hard to call. This CDR3 comprises 12 residues. The V end was cut by 6 bases, the J end by 6 bases, with 12 bases between. Germline V CDR1 and CDR2: MDHEN, SYDVKM. The CDR3 loop is CASSLQVGEQYF. The CDR3 bases are TGTGCCAGCAGCTTGCAGGTTGGCGAGCAGTACTTC. Full variable domain (missing parts from reference TRBV28 and TRBJ2-7): DVKVTQSSRYLVKRTGEKVFLECVQDMDHENMFWYRQDPGLGLRLIYFSYDVKMKEKGDIPEGYSVSREKKERFSLILESASTNQTSMYLCASSLQVGEQYFGPGTRLTVT.

The chain couples TRBV19 to TRBJ1-2, with 7 positions matching TRBD1. Germline V gene sequence: CDR1 LNHDA, CDR2 SQIVND (reference sequence). This CDR3 contains 14 residues. J was trimmed by 2 bases and V by 0 bases; bases with no gene match: 0. For the CDR3, the DNA is TGTGCCAGTAGTATAGAGGGACAGAACTATGGCTACACCTTC. It translates to CASSIEGQNYGYTF.

This clone was observed once. The rearrangement joins TRBV28 to TRBJ1-1; D is undetermined. The CDR3 sequence is 15 residues long. Germline V CDR1 and CDR2: MDHEN, SYDVKM. V dropped 2 bases and J dropped 1 base, with 11 bases sitting between them. CDR3 nucleotide sequence: TGTGCCAGCAGTTTAAGGAGCTCCGGGAACACTGAAGCTTTCTTT. It encodes CASSLRSSGNTEAFF.

V usage is TRBV5-1 and J usage is TRBJ2-1; perhaps D is TRBD1 or TRBD2 (7 bases each). Germline V gene data show CDR1 as SGHRS and CDR2 as YFSETQ. Trimming stripped 4 bases from V and 7 bases from J, with 21 bases between. This CDR3 contains 16 residues. DNA for the CDR3: TGCGCCAGCAGCACTGCTGGACGACAGGGAGGGAATGAGCAGTTCTTC. Its translation: CASSTAGRQGGNEQFF.

This sequence joins TRBV7-3 and TRBJ2-3; TRBD2 agrees at 9 bases. The CDR3 is 15 residues long. The germline V gene has CDR1 SGHTA and CDR2 FQGTGA. V lost 1 base and J lost 5; bases outside the gene matches: 4. CDR3 loop: CASSLIAGEIDTQYF. CDR3 DNA sequence: TGTGCCAGCAGCTTAATAGCGGGAGAGATAGATACGCAGTATTTT.

The chain couples TRBV29-1 to TRBJ2-7; TRBD2 matches at 10 bases. CDR3 length equals 13 residues. V lost 1 base, J lost 6 bases, and 3 bases stayed unmatched. Germline CDR1 reads SQVTM; CDR2 reads ANQGSEA. In nucleotides, the CDR3 is TGCAGCGTTGAAGTAGCGGGAGGAAGCGAGCAGTACTTC. Translating it yields CSVEVAGGSEQYF.